Listed below are T cell receptor beta chains from one sample, sequenced in a study of breast tumors, draining lymph nodes, adjacent tissues. TCRdb ran MiXCR on the multiplex PCR reads and lists one entry per CDR3 protein. This sample has about 180,000 distinct CDR3 sequences; about 30% occur once, and the top ten carry roughly 4.5%. Sequencing input: axillary lymph node tissue. The receptors here all came from a female donor with breast cancer. Some clones in this sample may be carry-over from other donors' samples. The CDR3 runs from the conserved cysteine through the conserved F or W. The D gene is left open where the match is weak. Expanded clones get a size class; other rows say once, few or many, or leave the size out.

abundance	v_gene	j_gene	d_gene	CDR3aa	CDR3nt
many	TRBV5-5	TRBJ1-4	.	CASSLIWGEKLFF	TGTGCCAGCAGCTTGATCTGGGGGGAAAAACTGTTTTTT
many	TRBV6-1	TRBJ1-6	TRBD1	CASSRDRVNSPLHF	TGTGCCAGCAGCCGGGACAGGGTAAATTCACCCCTCCACTTT
many	TRBV5-4	TRBJ2-3	.	CASSFDPSRYTDTQYF	TGTGCCAGCAGCTTCGACCCTAGCCGGTACACAGATACGCAGTATTTT
many	TRBV7-9	TRBJ1-6	.	CASSRAGTDSPLHF	TGTGCCAGCAGCCGCGCGGGCACCGATTCACCCCTCCACTTT
many	TRBV20-1	TRBJ1-2	TRBD1	CSARVAGTGGRYGYTF	TGCAGTGCTAGAGTCGCCGGGACAGGGGGACGCTATGGCTACACCTTC
.	TRBV2	TRBJ2-6	.	CASSGSTGASSGASALTF	TGTGCCAGCAGTGGGTCGACGGGAGCTAGCTCTGGGGCCAGCGCCCTGACTTTC
many	TRBV4-2	TRBJ2-7	.	CASSQAGLGYEQYF	TGTGCCAGCAGCCAAGCAGGACTCGGCTACGAGCAGTACTTC
many	TRBV11-3	TRBJ2-1	TRBD2	CASSPRTLANEQFF	TGTGCCAGCAGCCCGAGGACACTAGCGAATGAGCAGTTCTTC
.	TRBV7-6	TRBJ2-1	TRBD2	CASSLGEAGLLYNEQFF	TGTGCCAGCAGCTTAGGGGAAGCGGGACTTCTGTACAATGAGCAGTTCTTC
many	TRBV7-9	TRBJ1-2	.	CASSFGQANYGYTF	TGTGCCAGCAGCTTTGGACAAGCTAACTATGGCTACACCTTC
many	TRBV19	TRBJ2-7	TRBD2	CASSIFWTSGVEQYF	TGTGCCAGTAGTATCTTTTGGACTAGCGGGGTCGAGCAGTACTTC
many	TRBV6-2/TRBV6-3	TRBJ2-7	.	CASSPRTFSRQYF	TGTGCCAGCAGTCCAAGGACATTTAGCAGGCAGTACTTC
many	TRBV20-1	TRBJ1-5	.	CSAKRGGQPQHF	TGCAGTGCCAAACGGGGGGGGCAGCCCCAGCATTTT
many	TRBV29-1	TRBJ2-1	TRBD2	CSGCRDGGWNEQFF	TGCAGCGGCTGCCGGGACGGGGGGTGGAATGAGCAGTTCTTC
.	TRBV2	TRBJ2-1	.	CASSPEHRGDGQFF	TGTGCCAGCAGCCCCGAGCACCGGGGCGATGGGCAGTTCTTC
few	TRBV12-5	TRBJ2-4	.	CASGLLDVAKNIQYF	TGTGCTAGTGGCCTTCTAGATGTAGCCAAAAACATTCAGTACTTC
many	TRBV7-9	TRBJ1-4	.	CASSSRSSEKLFF	TGTGCCAGCAGCTCCCGGTCCAGTGAAAAACTGTTTTTT
many	TRBV9	TRBJ1-6	TRBD1	CASSDRDSNSPLHF	TGTGCCAGCAGCGACCGGGACAGCAATTCACCCCTCCACTTT
.	TRBV5-1	TRBJ1-6	.	CASSAQGGDGSPLHF	TGCGCCAGCAGCGCACAAGGGGGGGACGGCTCACCCCTCCACTTT
.	TRBV27	TRBJ1-2	TRBD1	CASSQVWGTGTGRGYTF	TGTGCCAGCAGCCAGGTCTGGGGGACCGGGACAGGGCGTGGCTACACCTTC
.	TRBV7-2	TRBJ2-6	.	CASSLGAFGANVLTF	TGTGCCAGCAGCTTAGGTGCCTTTGGGGCCAACGTCCTGACTTTC
many	TRBV7-9	TRBJ1-4	.	CASSSLGGSEKLFF	TGTGCCAGCAGCTCCCTCGGAGGAAGTGAAAAACTGTTTTTT
many	TRBV19	TRBJ1-5	TRBD1	CASSPDGQGLSKDQPQHF	TGTGCCAGTAGTCCGGATGGACAGGGGTTGAGTAAGGATCAGCCCCAGCATTTT
.	TRBV2	TRBJ1-4	.	CASSGTGGTNEKLFF	TGTGCCAGCAGTGGGACGGGCGGAACTAATGAAAAACTGTTTTTT
many	TRBV18	TRBJ2-7	TRBD2	CASSPGLAGGPRWEQYF	TGTGCCAGCTCACCGGGACTAGCGGGAGGGCCTCGTTGGGAGCAGTACTTC
many	TRBV6-1	TRBJ2-3	TRBD1	CASRGTGRDTQYF	TGTGCCAGCAGAGGGACAGGGAGAGATACGCAGTATTTT
many	TRBV29-1	TRBJ1-2	TRBD1	CSTDRENFYGYTF	TGCAGCACGGACAGGGAAAATTTTTATGGCTACACCTTC
.	TRBV24-1	TRBJ2-1	TRBD1	CATSDSGTGTNEQFF	TGTGCCACCAGTGATTCGGGGACAGGGACCAATGAGCAGTTCTTC
many	TRBV19	TRBJ2-1	TRBD2	CASRAPLGLAGVGEQFF	TGTGCCAGTAGAGCCCCCCTGGGACTAGCGGGAGTCGGTGAGCAGTTCTTC
.	TRBV5-1	TRBJ1-1	.	CASSLSPPGKRDTEAFF	TGCGCCAGCAGCTTGAGCCCCCCAGGGAAGAGGGACACTGAAGCTTTCTTT
.	TRBV7-3	TRBJ2-7	TRBD1	CASSPGTGVNYEQYF	TGTGCCAGCAGCCCCGGGACAGGGGTTAACTACGAGCAGTACTTC
many	TRBV29-1	TRBJ2-3	.	CSLAGGQAGSTDTQYF	TGCAGCCTCGCAGGGGGGCAGGCGGGGAGCACAGATACGCAGTATTTT
.	TRBV5-1	TRBJ2-3	.	CASSLETGMQYF	TGCGCCAGCAGCTTGGAAACAGGTATGCAGTATTTT
many	TRBV10-3	TRBJ1-6	TRBD1	CATRDSARNSPLHF	TGTGCCACAAGGGACAGCGCAAGAAATTCACCCCTCCACTTT
many	TRBV6-5	TRBJ2-7	.	CASTSTGSSYEQYF	TGTGCCAGCACCAGTACGGGGAGCTCCTACGAGCAGTACTTC
many	TRBV24-1	TRBJ2-1	.	CATSDFKSSEQFF	TGTGCCACCAGTGATTTTAAGAGCAGTGAGCAGTTCTTC
.	TRBV6-5	TRBJ2-2	TRBD1	CASRDRAGWEF	TGTGCCAGCCGGGACAGGGCAGGATGGGAGTTT